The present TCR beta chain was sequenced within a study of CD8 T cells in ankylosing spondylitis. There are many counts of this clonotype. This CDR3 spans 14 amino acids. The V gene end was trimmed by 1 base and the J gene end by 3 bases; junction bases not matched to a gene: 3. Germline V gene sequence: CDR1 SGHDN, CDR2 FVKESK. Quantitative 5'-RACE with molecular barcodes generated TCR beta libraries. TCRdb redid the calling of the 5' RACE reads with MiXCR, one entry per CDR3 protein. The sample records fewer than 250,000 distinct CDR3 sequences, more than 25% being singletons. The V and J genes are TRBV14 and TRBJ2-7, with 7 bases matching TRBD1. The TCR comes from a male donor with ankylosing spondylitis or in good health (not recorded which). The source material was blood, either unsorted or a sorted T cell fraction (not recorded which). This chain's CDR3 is CASSQANRGYEQYF. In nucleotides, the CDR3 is TGTGCCAGCAGCCAAGCCAACAGGGGCTACGAGCAGTACTTC.